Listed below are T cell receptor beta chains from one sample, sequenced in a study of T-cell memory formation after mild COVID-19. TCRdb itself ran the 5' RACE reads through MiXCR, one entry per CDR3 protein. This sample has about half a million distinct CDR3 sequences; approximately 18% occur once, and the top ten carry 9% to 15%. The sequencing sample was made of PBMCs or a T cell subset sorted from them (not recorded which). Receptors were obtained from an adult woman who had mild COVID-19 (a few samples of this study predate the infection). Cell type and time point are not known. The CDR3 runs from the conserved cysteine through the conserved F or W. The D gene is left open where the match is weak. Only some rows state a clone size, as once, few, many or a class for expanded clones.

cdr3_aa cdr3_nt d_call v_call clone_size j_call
CASSYDTYEQYF TGTGCAAGCAGTTACGACACCTACGAGCAGTACTTC . TRBV6-6 . TRBJ2-7
CSARETSDYEQYF TGCAGTGCTAGGGAGACTAGCGACTACGAGCAGTACTTC TRBD2 TRBV20-1 many TRBJ2-7
CASSFWGVANTGELFF TGTGCCAGCAGCTTCTGGGGGGTGGCGAACACCGGGGAGCTGTTTTTT . TRBV7-9 . TRBJ2-2
CSARAGSDGGTEAFF TGCAGTGCTAGAGCTGGGAGTGATGGGGGCACTGAAGCTTTCTTT . TRBV20-1 few TRBJ1-1
CASSPWETGSSQPQHF TGTGCCAGCAGTCCTTGGGAGACAGGGAGCAGTCAGCCCCAGCATTTT TRBD1 TRBV12-3/TRBV12-4 few TRBJ1-5
CATSRVGTPKINTEAFF TGTGCCACCAGCAGAGTTGGGACACCCAAAATTAACACTGAAGCTTTCTTT . TRBV15 many TRBJ1-1
CASSQDGTLYEKLFF TGTGCCAGCAGCCAAGACGGGACACTTTATGAAAAACTGTTTTTT . TRBV4-2 . TRBJ1-4
CASKHLDRKNSNQPQHF TGTGCCAGTAAGCATTTGGACAGAAAAAATAGCAATCAGCCCCAGCATTTT . TRBV6-1 few TRBJ1-5
CSVDFLSGQFF TGCAGCGTTGATTTCCTGTCCGGGCAGTTCTTC . TRBV29-1 few TRBJ2-1
CASSEPHNRGKDGYTF TGTGCCAGCAGTGAACCCCACAATCGGGGCAAGGATGGCTACACCTTC . TRBV25-1 few TRBJ1-2
CAISAEGNEAFF TGTGCCATCAGTGCGGAGGGGAATGAAGCTTTCTTT . TRBV10-3 few TRBJ1-1
CASSLGTKAQEAFF TGTGCCAGCAGCTTGGGGACAAAGGCACAGGAAGCTTTCTTT . TRBV11-3 . TRBJ1-1
CASSSDRGEETQYF TGTGCCAGCAGCTCGGACAGGGGCGAGGAGACCCAGTACTTC TRBD1 TRBV7-9 few TRBJ2-5
CASSPRPASGGTSTLQETQYF TGCGCCAGCAGCCCGCGCCCAGCCAGCGGGGGGACGTCTACCCTCCAAGAGACCCAGTACTTC TRBD2 TRBV5-1 few TRBJ2-5
CAIRPRGSAGANVLTF TGTGCCATCAGACCCAGGGGGTCGGCTGGGGCCAACGTCCTGACTTTC TRBD1 TRBV10-3 . TRBJ2-6
CASSKQGGPDTGELFF TGTGCCAGCAGCAAACAGGGGGGACCTGACACCGGGGAGCTGTTTTTT TRBD1 TRBV7-9 few TRBJ2-2
CASREDRGGREQYF TGTGCCAGCAGAGAGGATCGAGGAGGGCGCGAGCAGTACTTC . TRBV2 . TRBJ2-7
CASSSRLAGQSFF TGTGCCAGCAGCTCACGTTTAGCGGGACAGTCGTTCTTC . TRBV9 few TRBJ2-1
CASSQDSGIGNQPQHF TGTGCCAGCAGCCAAGACTCGGGGATTGGCAATCAGCCCCAGCATTTT . TRBV14 once TRBJ1-5
CASSVRDYPPDTQYF TGTGCCAGCAGCGTTAGGGACTATCCTCCAGATACGCAGTATTTT TRBD2 TRBV9 few TRBJ2-3
CATSVRPGLAGADEQFF TGTGCCACCAGTGTCCGTCCGGGACTAGCGGGAGCCGATGAGCAGTTCTTC TRBD2 TRBV24-1 few TRBJ2-1
CASSQGDAANTGELFF TGTGCCAGCAGCCAAGGGGACGCCGCGAACACCGGGGAGCTGTTTTTT . TRBV3-1 few TRBJ2-2
CASSFQRLLGETQYF TGTGCCAGCAGCTTCCAGCGCCTGTTGGGGGAGACCCAGTACTTC . TRBV5-4 . TRBJ2-5
CASAWTSGTAPGELFF TGTGCCAGCGCCTGGACTAGCGGGACAGCCCCCGGGGAGCTGTTTTTT TRBD2 TRBV6-5 few TRBJ2-2
CASKGRQGTYEQYF TGTGCCAGCAAGGGCAGACAAGGAACATACGAGCAGTACTTC . TRBV27 many TRBJ2-7
CASSQDPSGTVRLYF TGTGCCAGCAGCCAAGATCCCAGCGGTACAGTTCGGCTGTACTTC . TRBV3-1 . TRBJ2-4
CASRDRTGLEKLFF TGTGCCAGCAGAGACCGGACAGGTCTTGAAAAACTGTTTTTT TRBD1 TRBV2 few TRBJ1-4
CASSLLTTSDFGELFF TGTGCCAGCAGCCTACTCACGACTAGTGATTTCGGGGAGCTGTTTTTT . TRBV2 few TRBJ2-2
CATSRARTSETQYF TGTGCCACCAGCAGGGCTAGGACGTCCGAGACCCAGTACTTC . TRBV15 . TRBJ2-5
CSARDGDYEQYF TGCAGTGCTAGAGACGGGGACTACGAGCAGTACTTC . TRBV20-1 many TRBJ2-7
CATRGLGDTQYF TGTGCCACCAGGGGGCTAGGAGATACGCAGTATTTT . TRBV24-1 . TRBJ2-3
CASSFATGGYYNEQFF TGCGCCAGCAGCTTCGCCACAGGGGGCTACTACAATGAGCAGTTCTTC TRBD1 TRBV5-1 . TRBJ2-1
CASSSRQENSPLHF TGTGCCAGCAGTTCTAGACAAGAAAATTCACCCCTCCACTTT . TRBV28 . TRBJ1-6
CASSLGGGGEAFF TGTGCCAGCAGCTTGGGAGGGGGGGGTGAAGCTTTCTTT . TRBV7-2 many TRBJ1-1
CASSIQSVNTEAFF TGTGCCAGTAGTATCCAATCCGTGAACACTGAAGCTTTCTTT . TRBV19 . TRBJ1-1
CASSEEVRAAYGYTF TGTGCCAGCAGTGAAGAGGTCCGTGCGGCCTATGGCTACACCTTC . TRBV6-1 . TRBJ1-2
CASNPGDQETQYF TGTGCCAGCAACCCCGGGGACCAAGAGACCCAGTACTTC . TRBV7-8 . TRBJ2-5
CASSLVMGGANEKLFF TGCGCCAGCAGCCTTGTAATGGGGGGGGCTAATGAAAAACTGTTTTTT . TRBV4-1 . TRBJ1-4
CASSSVVFDNEQFF TGTGCCAGCAGCAGTGTGGTGTTTGACAATGAGCAGTTCTTC . TRBV7-9 . TRBJ2-1
CASSGTGRIPDGYTF TGTGCCAGCAGCGGGACAGGCCGAATCCCGGATGGCTACACCTTC TRBD1 TRBV5-4 . TRBJ1-2
CATSGVRNEQFF TGTGCCACCAGTGGCGTTAGGAATGAGCAGTTCTTC . TRBV24-1 few TRBJ2-1
CASSQPGQSLYEQYF TGTGCCAGCAGCCAACCGGGACAGTCCCTTTACGAGCAGTACTTC TRBD1 TRBV12-3/TRBV12-4 . TRBJ2-7
CASSAGGRQYF TGTGCCAGTAGTGCAGGGGGCAGGCAGTACTTC TRBD1 TRBV19 . TRBJ2-7
CASSTAGAKETQYF TGTGCCAGCAGCACGGCGGGGGCCAAAGAGACCCAGTACTTC . TRBV7-3 many TRBJ2-5
CASSRLAGETDTQYF TGTGCCAGCAGTCGACTAGCGGGAGAAACAGATACGCAGTATTTT TRBD2 TRBV6-5 . TRBJ2-3
CASSFRQGGSYEQYF TGTGCCAGCAGCTTCCGCCAAGGGGGTTCCTACGAGCAGTACTTC . TRBV5-5 . TRBJ2-7